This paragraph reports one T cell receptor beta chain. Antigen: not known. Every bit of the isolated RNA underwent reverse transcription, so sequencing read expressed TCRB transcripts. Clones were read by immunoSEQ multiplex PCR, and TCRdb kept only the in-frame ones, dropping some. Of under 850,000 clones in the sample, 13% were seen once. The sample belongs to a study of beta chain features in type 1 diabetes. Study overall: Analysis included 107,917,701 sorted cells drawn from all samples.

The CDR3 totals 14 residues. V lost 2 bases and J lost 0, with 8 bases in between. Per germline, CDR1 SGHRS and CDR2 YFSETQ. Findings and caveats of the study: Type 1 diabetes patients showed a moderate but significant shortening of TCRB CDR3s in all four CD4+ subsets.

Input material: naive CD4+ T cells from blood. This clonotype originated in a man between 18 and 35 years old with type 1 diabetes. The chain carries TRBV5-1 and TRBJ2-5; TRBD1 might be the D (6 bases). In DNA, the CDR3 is TGCGCCAGCAGCTTAGGGGGTCACCAAGAGACCCAGTACTTC. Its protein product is CASSLGGHQETQYF.